The 16 T cell receptor beta chains presented below share a single source sample, sequenced in a study of T-cell memory formation after mild COVID-19. TCRdb independently ran MiXCR on the 5' RACE reads; one entry per CDR3 protein. Here the sample spans about 210,000 distinct CDR3 sequences, under 30% being singletons. Sequenced: PBMCs or a T cell subset sorted from them (not recorded which). These receptors all come from an adult woman who had mild COVID-19 (a few samples of this study predate the infection). Cell type and time point are not known.

The chain is built from TRBV7-9 and TRBJ2-6, with D tentatively TRBD2 (5 bases). CDR3 length equals 17 residues. V was shortened by 4 bases and J by 1 base, with 14 bases between the two germline ends. CDR1 and CDR2 from the germline V gene are SEHNR and FQNEAQ (reference sequence). CDR3 sequence (DNA): TGTGCCAGCAGCTCTTCCGGGGATTGGTCTGGGGCCAACGTCCTGACTTTC. Protein: CASSSSGDWSGANVLTF.

This clonotype was seen a few times. The chain links TRBV21-1 to TRBJ1-1; the D segment call TRBD1 is taken from the table without a DNA check. TRBV21-1 is annotated as a pseudogene. The CDR3 loop spans 16 amino acids. CDR3 loop: CASIYPEDRGGTEAFF. DNA of the CDR3: TGTGCCAGCATCTACCCCGAGGACAGGGGTGGCACTGAAGCTTTCTTT.

This rearrangement joins TRBV5-1 to TRBJ2-2, with a weak D call TRBD2 (6 bases). The CDR3 consists of 16 residues. Trimming cost V 1 base and J 0 bases, with 10 bases left between them. Germline CDR1 and CDR2: SGHRS and YFSETQ. The CDR3 bases are TGCGCCAGCAGCTTGTTCGGCGGGGCGAACACCGGGGAGCTGTTTTTT. It specifies CASSLFGGANTGELFF.

This clonotype was detected only a few times. The rearrangement links TRBV2 to TRBJ1-2; the match to TRBD1 covers 11 bases. V shed 8 bases, J shed 10 bases, and the junction held 9 bases outside the gene matches. Germline V gene sequence: CDR1 SNHLY, CDR2 FYNNEI. The CDR3 consists of 13 residues. CDR3 sequence: CASGTGGNGNYTF. CDR3 in DNA: TGTGCCAGCGGGACAGGGGGGAATGGGAACTACACCTTC.

V usage is TRBV5-8 and J usage is TRBJ2-2; tentative D call: TRBD2 (7 bases). CDR1 SGHTS and CDR2 YDEGEE come from the germline V gene. The germline V and J ends were trimmed by 3 bases and 5 bases, with 14 bases remaining between them. The length of the CDR3 is 15 residues. CDR3 in DNA: TGTGCCAGCAGCTCACGGGGGGCAGGTACCGGGGAGCTGTTTTTT. This encodes CASSSRGAGTGELFF. Full variable domain (outside the CDR3, taken from reference TRBV5-8 and TRBJ2-2): EAGVTQSPTHLIKTRGQQATLRCSPISGHTSVYWYQQALGLGLQFLLWYDEGEERNRGNFPPRFSGRQFPNYSSELNVNALELEDSALYLCASSSRGAGTGELFFGEGSRLTVL.

The chain uses TRBV9 and TRBJ2-5, with 10 bases matching TRBD2. Trimming cost V 3 bases and J 1 base; bases outside gene matches: 6. The CDR3 runs to 16 residues. CDR1 and CDR2 from the germline V gene are SGDLS and YYNGEE. The CDR3 DNA sequence: TGTGCCAGCAGCGCACCCTCTAGCGGGGGCCAAGAGACCCAGTACTTC. Its translation: CASSAPSSGGQETQYF.

The chain recombines TRBV27 with TRBJ1-2; D unresolved. Germline CDR1 and CDR2: MNHEY and SMNVEV (reference sequence). The CDR3 is made up of 14 amino acids. Trimming took off 8 bases at V and 6 bases at J, with 19 bases between the two ends. CDR3 in DNA: TGTGCCAGCGGCCCAGGAGACCTCGGGGATGGCTACACCTTC. Protein: CASGPGDLGDGYTF.

This clonotype was counted a few times. The V gene is TRBV6-5, the J gene TRBJ1-2; D is perhaps TRBD1 (6 bases). The CDR3 length is 13 residues. Trimming cost V 6 bases and J 4 bases, with 12 bases left between them. The germline CDR1 and CDR2 sequences are MNHEY and SVGAGI. The DNA for the CDR3 is TGTGCCAGCAGGAAGACAGGACTCTATGGCTACACCTTC. Protein sequence: CASRKTGLYGYTF.

The J gene is TRBJ2-7, the V gene TRBV29-1; 8 bases line up with TRBD1. This CDR3 has 14 amino acids. CDR1 is SQVTM and CDR2 is ANQGSEA in the germline V gene. After removal of 5 bases from V and 6 bases from J, the junction contained 12 bases not matched to a gene. The DNA of the CDR3 is TGCAGCGTTATCGGAGGACAGGGACCAGGCGAGCAGTACTTC. Translating it yields CSVIGGQGPGEQYF.

This clonotype was observed a handful of times. V gene TRBV7-9 combines with J gene TRBJ2-4, with a tentative D call TRBD2 (5 bases). V lost 5 bases and J lost 0, with 8 bases in between. Germline assignment: CDR1 SEHNR and CDR2 FQNEAQ (reference sequence). CDR3 length equals 14 residues. The CDR3 here is CASSIGLAKNIQYF. The CDR3 region has the DNA TGTGCCAGCAGCATAGGACTAGCCAAAAACATTCAGTACTTC.

This clonotype was counted between two and nine times. J is TRBJ1-3 and V is TRBV3-1, with 9 bases that match TRBD1. The length of the CDR3 is 15 residues. Germline CDR1 and CDR2: LGHDT and YNNKEL (reference sequence). With V trimmed by 4 bases and J by 2 bases, 3 bases remained unmatched. The CDR3 region has the DNA TGTGCCAGCAGCCTCGGACAGGGGACTGGAAACACCATATATTTT. This sequence encodes CASSLGQGTGNTIYF.

The rearrangement uses TRBV15 and TRBJ1-1; unclear D gene. V lost 0 bases and J 4 bases, leaving 12 bases between the germline ends. The CDR3 contains 15 residues. CDR1 and CDR2 (germline): LNHNV, YYDKDF (reference sequence). In DNA form, the CDR3 reads TGTGCCACCAGCAGAGATCGCGGTCCGGGCACTGAAGCTTTCTTT. Protein sequence: CATSRDRGPGTEAFF.

The rearrangement uses TRBV4-1 and TRBJ1-2; the D is unclear. Deletions cut 3 bases from V and 4 bases from J, with 18 bases between. This CDR3 has 16 residues. Germline CDR1 and CDR2: MGHRA and YSYEKL. CDR3 loop: CASSQGQAIRSYGYTF. The DNA of the CDR3 is TGCGCCAGCAGCCAGGGTCAGGCTATCCGTTCCTATGGCTACACCTTC.

This clonotype showed up just a few times. The V and J genes are TRBV7-6 and TRBJ2-5, with D unresolved. The V gene's germline CDR1 is SGHVS and CDR2 FNYEAQ. The CDR3 spans 13 residues. V was shortened by 3 bases and J by 2 bases, with 7 bases between the two germline ends. The DNA for the CDR3 is TGTGCCAGCAGCTTTGCTAGACAAGAGACCCAGTACTTC. Its protein product is CASSFARQETQYF.

This clonotype was counted at least ten times. The chain links TRBV20-1 to TRBJ2-1; 7 bases map to TRBD1. This CDR3 is 15 amino acids long. Germline CDR1 and CDR2: DFQATT and SNEGSKA (reference sequence). Trimming removed 4 bases from V and 7 bases from J; junction bases left unmatched: 13. CDR3 region: CSAKLDRAVSNEQFF. The DNA for the CDR3 is TGCAGTGCTAAGTTAGACAGGGCTGTTTCGAATGAGCAGTTCTTC.

This clonotype has at least ten counts. The gene calls are TRBV7-3 and TRBJ1-2; D is undetermined. CDR1 is SGHTA and CDR2 is FQGTGA in the germline V gene. V lost 6 bases, J lost 4 bases, and 15 bases lay in between. The CDR3 is made up of 14 amino acids. The CDR3 spells CASSPGGSLYGYTF. The DNA of the CDR3 is TGTGCCAGCAGTCCGGGCGGCAGCCTCTATGGCTACACCTTC.